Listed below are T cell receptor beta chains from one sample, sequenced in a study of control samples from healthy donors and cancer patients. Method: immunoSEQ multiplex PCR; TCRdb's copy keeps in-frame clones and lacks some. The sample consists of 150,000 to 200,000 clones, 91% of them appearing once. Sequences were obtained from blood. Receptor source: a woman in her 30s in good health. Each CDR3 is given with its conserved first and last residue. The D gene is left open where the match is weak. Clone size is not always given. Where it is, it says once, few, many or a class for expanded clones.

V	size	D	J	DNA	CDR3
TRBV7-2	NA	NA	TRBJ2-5	TGTGCCAGCAGCTTTCCCAGCGAGACCCAGTACTTC	CASSFPSETQYF
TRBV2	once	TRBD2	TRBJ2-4	TGTGCCAGCAGTGAAGCGCCCCGGGAGGTGTACATTCAGTACTTC	CASSEAPREVYIQYF
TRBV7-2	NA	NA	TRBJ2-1	TGTGCCAGCAGCTTATATTCGAACAATGAGCAGTTCTTC	CASSLYSNNEQFF
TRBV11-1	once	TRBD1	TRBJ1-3	TGTGCCAGCAGCTCGACAGGGTATTCTGGAAACACCATATATTTT	CASSSTGYSGNTIYF
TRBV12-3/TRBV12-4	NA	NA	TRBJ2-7	TGTGCCAGCAGTTTATTCGACGGCCCCGAGCAGTACTTC	CASSLFDGPEQYF
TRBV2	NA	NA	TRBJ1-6	TGTGCCAGCAGTGAGGGGACTAATTCACCCCTCCACTTT	CASSEGTNSPLHF
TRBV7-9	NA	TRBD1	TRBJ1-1	TGTGCCAGCAGCTACGGACAGGGGGCGGACACTGAAGCTTTCTTT	CASSYGQGADTEAFF
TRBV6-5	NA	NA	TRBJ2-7	TGTGCCAGCAGTAACCCAGGGGTATACGAGCAGTACTTC	CASSNPGVYEQYF
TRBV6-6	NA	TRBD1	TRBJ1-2	TGTGCCAGCAGTTTCCAGGACAGGGGGCGGGATGGCTACACCTTC	CASSFQDRGRDGYTF
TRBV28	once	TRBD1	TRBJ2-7	TGTGCCAGCAGCCCCCAGGGGGCGCGTGAGCAGTACTTC	CASSPQGAREQYF
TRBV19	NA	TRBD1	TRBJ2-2	TGTGCCAGTAGTAGACAGGGGACCGGGGAGCTGTTTTTT	CASSRQGTGELFF
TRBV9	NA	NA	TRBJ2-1	TGTGCCAGCAGCGTAGAAGTGGACTCCTACAATGAGCAGTTCTTC	CASSVEVDSYNEQFF
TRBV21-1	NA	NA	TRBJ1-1	TGTGCCAGCAGCAAAGCAGGGGGACAGGGGGCTTTCTACACTGAAGCTTTCTTT	CASSKAGGQGAFYTEAFF
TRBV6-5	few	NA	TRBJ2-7	TGTGCCAGCAGTTACTCGTCGGGATCCTACGAGCAGTACTTC	CASSYSSGSYEQYF
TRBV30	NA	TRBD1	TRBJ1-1	TGTGCCTGGGTACTCCCTACAGGGGTCACTGAAGCTTTCTTT	CAWVLPTGVTEAFF
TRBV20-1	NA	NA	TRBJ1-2	TGCAGTGCTAGTGCGTCCGGGACATCCTATGGCTACACCTTC	CSASASGTSYGYTF
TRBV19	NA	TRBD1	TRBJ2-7	TGTGCCAGTAGTAAGGACAGGGGGTACGAGCAGTACTTC	CASSKDRGYEQYF
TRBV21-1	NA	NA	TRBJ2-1	TGTGCCAGCAGCAAAAATACAGGGGGGAATGAGCAGTTCTTC	CASSKNTGGNEQFF
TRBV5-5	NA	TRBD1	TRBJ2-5	TGTGCCAGCAGCTCAGGGGGACAGACCCAGTACTTC	CASSSGGQTQYF